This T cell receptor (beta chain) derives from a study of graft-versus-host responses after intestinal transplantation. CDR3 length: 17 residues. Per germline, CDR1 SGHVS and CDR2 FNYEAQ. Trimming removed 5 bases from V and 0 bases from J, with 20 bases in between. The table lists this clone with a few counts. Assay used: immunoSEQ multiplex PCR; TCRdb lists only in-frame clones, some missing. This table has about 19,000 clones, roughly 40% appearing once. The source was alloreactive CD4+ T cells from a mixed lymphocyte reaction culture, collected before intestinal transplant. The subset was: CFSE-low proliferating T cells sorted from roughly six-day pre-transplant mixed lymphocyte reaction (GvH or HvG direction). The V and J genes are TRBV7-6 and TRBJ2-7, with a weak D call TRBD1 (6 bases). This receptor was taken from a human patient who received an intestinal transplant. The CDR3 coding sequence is TGTGCCAGCAGCCGAAGCGGACGGACAGCCAGCTCCTACGAGCAGTACTTC. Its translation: CASSRSGRTASSYEQYF.